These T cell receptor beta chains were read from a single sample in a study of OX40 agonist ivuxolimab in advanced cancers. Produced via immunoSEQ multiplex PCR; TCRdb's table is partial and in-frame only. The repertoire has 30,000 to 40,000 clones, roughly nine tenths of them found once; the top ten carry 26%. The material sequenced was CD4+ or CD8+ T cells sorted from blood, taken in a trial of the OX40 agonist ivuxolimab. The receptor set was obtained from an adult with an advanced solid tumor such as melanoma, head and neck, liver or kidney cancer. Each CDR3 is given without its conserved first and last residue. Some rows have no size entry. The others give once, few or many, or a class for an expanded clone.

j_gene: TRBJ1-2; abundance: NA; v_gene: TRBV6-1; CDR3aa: ASSEARGYT
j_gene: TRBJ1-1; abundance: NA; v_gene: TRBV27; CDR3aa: ASSPLGGRNTEAF
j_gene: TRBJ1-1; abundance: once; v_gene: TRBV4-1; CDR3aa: ASSQAGEAF
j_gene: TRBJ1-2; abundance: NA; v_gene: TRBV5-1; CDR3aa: ASSSPMTGTGLHYGYT
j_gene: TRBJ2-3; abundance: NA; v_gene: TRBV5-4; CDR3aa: ASSFGGEVSDTQY
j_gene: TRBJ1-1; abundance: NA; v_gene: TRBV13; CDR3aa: ASSLVRRDTEAF
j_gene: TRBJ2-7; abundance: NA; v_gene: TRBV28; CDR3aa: ASTHLTLDRPVGEQY
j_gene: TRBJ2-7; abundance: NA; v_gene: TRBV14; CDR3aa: ASSSLSPYEQY
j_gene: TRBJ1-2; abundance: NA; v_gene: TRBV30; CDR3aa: AWSDGSSGYGYT
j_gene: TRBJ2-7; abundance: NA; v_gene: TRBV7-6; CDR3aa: ASSPRQGHSYEQY
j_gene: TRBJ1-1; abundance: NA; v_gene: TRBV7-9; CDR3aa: ASRTGQGLNTEAF
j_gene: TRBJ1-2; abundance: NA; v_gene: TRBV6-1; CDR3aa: ASSVLRNQGYT
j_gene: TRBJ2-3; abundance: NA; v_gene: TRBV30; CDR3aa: AWSIGGSGTDTQY
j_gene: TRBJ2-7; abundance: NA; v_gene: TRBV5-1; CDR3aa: ASSLGSAYEQY
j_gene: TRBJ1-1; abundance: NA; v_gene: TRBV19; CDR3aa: ASSILGTEAF
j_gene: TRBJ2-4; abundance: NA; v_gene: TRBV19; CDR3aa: ASSMWSGASGSRRFAKNIQY
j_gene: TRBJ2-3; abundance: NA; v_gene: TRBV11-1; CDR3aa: ASSSPGSGSTDTQY
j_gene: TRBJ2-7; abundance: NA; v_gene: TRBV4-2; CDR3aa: ASSQEGASGALEQY
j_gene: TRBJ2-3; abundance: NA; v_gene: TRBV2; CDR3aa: ASSDPRRGSTDTQY
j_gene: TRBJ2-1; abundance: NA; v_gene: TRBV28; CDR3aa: ASSQQGWTYNEQF
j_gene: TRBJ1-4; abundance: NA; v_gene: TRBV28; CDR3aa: ASRSGTGGVWEKLF
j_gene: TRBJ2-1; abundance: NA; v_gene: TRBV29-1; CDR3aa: SVERDNYNEQF
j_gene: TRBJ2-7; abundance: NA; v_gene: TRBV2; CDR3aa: ASRPTGTGGVFYEQY
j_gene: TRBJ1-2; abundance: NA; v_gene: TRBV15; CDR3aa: ATSRDIGGDYGYT
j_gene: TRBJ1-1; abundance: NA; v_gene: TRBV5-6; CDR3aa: ASSRTHTEAF
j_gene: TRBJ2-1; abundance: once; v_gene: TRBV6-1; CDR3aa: ASSEDGLAGEEQF
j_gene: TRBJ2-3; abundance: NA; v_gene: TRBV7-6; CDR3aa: ASSFTYLGGTDTQY
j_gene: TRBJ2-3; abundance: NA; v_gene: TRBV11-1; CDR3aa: ASSLTSGGWDTQY
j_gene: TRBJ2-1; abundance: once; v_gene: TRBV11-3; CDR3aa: ASSPGGHSYNEQF
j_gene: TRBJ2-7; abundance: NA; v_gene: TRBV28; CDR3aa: ASSLGNEQY
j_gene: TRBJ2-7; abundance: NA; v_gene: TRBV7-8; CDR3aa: ASSLGGTAYEQY
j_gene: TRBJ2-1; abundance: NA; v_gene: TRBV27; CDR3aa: ASTPGPLNEQF
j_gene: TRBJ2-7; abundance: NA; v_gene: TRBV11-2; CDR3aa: ASSPDTYEQY
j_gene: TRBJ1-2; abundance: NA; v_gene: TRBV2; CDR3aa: ASSEGTGPYGYT
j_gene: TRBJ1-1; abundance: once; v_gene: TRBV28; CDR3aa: ASAGYVDTEAF
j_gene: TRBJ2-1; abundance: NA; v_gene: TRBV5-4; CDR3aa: ASSLGRDYNEQF
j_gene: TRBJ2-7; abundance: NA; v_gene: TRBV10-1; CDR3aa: ASQDRNTYEQY
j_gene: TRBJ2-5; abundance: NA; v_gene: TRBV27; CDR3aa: ASSFTDLQTQY
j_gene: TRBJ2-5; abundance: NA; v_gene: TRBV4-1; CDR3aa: ASSRGVGQETQY
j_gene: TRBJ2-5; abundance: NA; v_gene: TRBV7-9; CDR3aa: ASSPRVVETQY
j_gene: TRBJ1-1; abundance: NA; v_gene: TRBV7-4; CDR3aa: ASSLVGVTEAF
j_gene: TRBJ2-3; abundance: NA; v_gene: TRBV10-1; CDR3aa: ASSELNPTDTQY
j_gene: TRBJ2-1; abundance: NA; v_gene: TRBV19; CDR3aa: ASSMSRGGNEQF
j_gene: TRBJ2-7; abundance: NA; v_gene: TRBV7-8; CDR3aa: ASSLQGDLGYEQY
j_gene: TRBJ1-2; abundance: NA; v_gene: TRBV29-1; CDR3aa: SAPGTDSNYGYT
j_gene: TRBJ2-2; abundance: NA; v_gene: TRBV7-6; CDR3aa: ASGTSAGELF
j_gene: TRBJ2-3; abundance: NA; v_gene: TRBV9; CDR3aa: ASSVAAGGTSQDTQY
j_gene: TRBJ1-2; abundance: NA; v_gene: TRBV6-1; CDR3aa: ASSEGRTYGYT
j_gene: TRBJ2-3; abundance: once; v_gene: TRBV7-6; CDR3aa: ASSLAPRGPTDTQY
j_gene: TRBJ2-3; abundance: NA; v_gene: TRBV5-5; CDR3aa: ASSFGTDTQY
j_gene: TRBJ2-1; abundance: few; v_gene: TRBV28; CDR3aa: ASSPVAGGFNEQF